Reported below is one T cell receptor (beta chain). The antigen is not known. This sample was taken from a study of relationships among human T cell subsets. Study-wide findings and caveats: Over 50% of CD8+ cytotoxic sequences were in clones over 100 reads; regulatory and Th2 had few.

Germline V gene sequence: CDR1 DFQATT, CDR2 SNEGSKA (reference sequence). V was pared by 5 bases and J by 2 bases, with 14 bases of the junction left unmatched. The CDR3 loop spans 16 amino acids. Semiquantitative ARM-PCR amplified T cell receptor alpha and beta CDR3 regions from mRNA. Exponential amplification used communal superprimers after tagged nested gene-specific primers in ARM-PCR. First-round products served as template after exonuclease removal of nested primers. TCRdb independently ran MiXCR on the multiplex PCR reads; one entry per CDR3 protein. The sample holds about 2,200 distinct CDR3 sequences, about 38% seen once.

The sequencing sample was made of activated T cells sorted from blood. Subset noted: CD45RA-RO-CD69+ activated T cells. This sequence originates from a middle-aged man in good health. This rearrangement joins TRBV20-1 to TRBJ1-2; 7 positions agree with TRBD1. The CDR3 here is CSAEGQTGWRNYGYTF. CDR3 nucleotides: TGCAGTGCTGAGGGGCAGACAGGGTGGAGGAACTATGGCTACACCTTC.